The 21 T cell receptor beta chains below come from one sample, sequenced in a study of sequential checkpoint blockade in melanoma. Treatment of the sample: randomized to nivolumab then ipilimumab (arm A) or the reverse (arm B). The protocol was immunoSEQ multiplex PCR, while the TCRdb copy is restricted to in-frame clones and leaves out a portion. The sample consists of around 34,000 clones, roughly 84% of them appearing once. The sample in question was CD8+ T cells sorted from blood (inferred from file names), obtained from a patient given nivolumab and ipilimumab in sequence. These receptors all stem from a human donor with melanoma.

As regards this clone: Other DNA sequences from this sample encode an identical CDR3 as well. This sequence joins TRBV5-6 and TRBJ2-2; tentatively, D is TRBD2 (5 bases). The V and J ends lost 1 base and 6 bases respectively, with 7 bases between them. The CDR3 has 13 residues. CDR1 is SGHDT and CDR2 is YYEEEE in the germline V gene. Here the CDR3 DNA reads TGTGCCAGCAGCTTGCTGGAGGCCGGGGAGCTGTTTTTT. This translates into CASSLLEAGELFF. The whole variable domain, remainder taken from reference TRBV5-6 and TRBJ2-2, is DAGVTQSPTHLIKTRGQQVTLRCSPKSGHDTVSWYQQALGQGPQFIFQYYEEEERQRGNFPDRFSGHQFPNYSSELNVNALLLGDSALYLCASSLLEAGELFFGEGSRLTVL.

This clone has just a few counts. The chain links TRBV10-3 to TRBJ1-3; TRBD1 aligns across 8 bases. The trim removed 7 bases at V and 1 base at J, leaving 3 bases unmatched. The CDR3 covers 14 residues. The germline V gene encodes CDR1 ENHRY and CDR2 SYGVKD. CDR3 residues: CAINDRGSGNTIYF. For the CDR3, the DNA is TGTGCCATCAATGACAGGGGATCTGGAAACACCATATATTTT.

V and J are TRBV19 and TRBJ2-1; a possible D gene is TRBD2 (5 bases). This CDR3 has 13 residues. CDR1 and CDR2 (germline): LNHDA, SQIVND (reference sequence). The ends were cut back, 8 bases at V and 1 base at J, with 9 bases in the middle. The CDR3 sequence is CASRTGSYNEQFF. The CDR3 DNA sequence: TGTGCCAGTCGAACGGGGTCCTACAATGAGCAGTTCTTC.

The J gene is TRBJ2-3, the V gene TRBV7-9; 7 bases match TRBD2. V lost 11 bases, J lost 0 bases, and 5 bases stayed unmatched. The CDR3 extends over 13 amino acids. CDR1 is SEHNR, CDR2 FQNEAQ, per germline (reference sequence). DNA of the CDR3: TGTGCCGGGAGGGCCCCTAGCACAGATACGCAGTATTTT. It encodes CAGRAPSTDTQYF.

The CDR3 coding sequence is TGTGCCAGCAGCCAAGATCCTCCTCGCAGGGCGGGGGAGGCTTTCTTT. This encodes CASSQDPPRRAGEAFF. The chain joins TRBV14 to TRBJ1-1; a possible D gene is TRBD1 (5 bases). Trimming stripped 0 bases from V and 11 bases from J, with 22 bases between. CDR1 and CDR2 (germline): SGHDN, FVKESK. The CDR3 spans 16 residues.

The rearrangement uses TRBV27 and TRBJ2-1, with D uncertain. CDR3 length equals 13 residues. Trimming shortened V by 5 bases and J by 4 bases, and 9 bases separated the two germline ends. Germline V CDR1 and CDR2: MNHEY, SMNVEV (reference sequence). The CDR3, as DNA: TGTGCCAGCAGTCCAACACCGTACAATGAGCAGTTCTTC. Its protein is CASSPTPYNEQFF.

CDR3 nucleotide sequence: TGTGCCAGCAGTTTTGCAGGGTACAATGAGCAGTTCTTC. Amino acids: CASSFAGYNEQFF. The chain has TRBV27 and TRBJ2-1, with D possibly matching TRBD1 (5 bases). Germline-derived CDR1 and CDR2 are MNHEY and SMNVEV (reference sequence). V lost 3 bases to trimming and J lost 4 bases, with 7 bases between them. The CDR3 length is 13 residues.

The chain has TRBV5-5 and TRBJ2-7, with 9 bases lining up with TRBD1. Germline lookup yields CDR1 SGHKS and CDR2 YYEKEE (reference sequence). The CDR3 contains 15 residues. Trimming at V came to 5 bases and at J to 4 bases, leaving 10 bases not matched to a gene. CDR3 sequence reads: CASRPPSGTGYEQYF. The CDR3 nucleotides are TGTGCCAGCAGACCCCCCTCCGGGACAGGGTACGAGCAGTACTTC.

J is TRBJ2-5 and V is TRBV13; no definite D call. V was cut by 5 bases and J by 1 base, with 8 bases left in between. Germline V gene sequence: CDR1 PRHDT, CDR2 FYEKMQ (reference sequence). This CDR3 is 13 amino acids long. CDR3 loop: CASSPPVQETQYF. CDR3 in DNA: TGTGCCAGCAGCCCCCCGGTCCAAGAGACCCAGTACTTC.

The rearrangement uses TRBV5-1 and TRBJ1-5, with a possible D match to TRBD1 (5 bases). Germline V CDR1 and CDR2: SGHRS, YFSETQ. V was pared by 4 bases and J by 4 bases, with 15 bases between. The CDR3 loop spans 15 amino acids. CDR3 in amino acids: CASSPRDVGNQPQHF. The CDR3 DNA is TGCGCCAGCAGCCCCAGGGATGTGGGGAATCAGCCCCAGCATTTT.

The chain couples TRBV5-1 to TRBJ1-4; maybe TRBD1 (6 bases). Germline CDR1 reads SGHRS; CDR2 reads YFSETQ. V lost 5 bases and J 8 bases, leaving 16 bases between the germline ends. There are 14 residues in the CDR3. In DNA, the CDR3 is TGCGCCAGCAGACTCGAAACAGGGCGCGAAAAACTGTTTTTT. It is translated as CASRLETGREKLFF.

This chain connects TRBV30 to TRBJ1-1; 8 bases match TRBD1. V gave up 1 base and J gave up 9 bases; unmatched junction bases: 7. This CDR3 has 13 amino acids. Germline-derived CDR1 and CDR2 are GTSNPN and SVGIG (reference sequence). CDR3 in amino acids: CAWSGVGRGQAFF. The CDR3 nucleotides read TGTGCCTGGAGTGGAGTTGGCAGGGGGCAAGCTTTCTTT.

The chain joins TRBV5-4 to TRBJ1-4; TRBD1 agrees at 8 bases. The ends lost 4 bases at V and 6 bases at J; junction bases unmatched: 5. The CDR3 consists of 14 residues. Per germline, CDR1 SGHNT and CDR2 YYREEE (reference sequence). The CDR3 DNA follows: TGTGCCAGCAGCCAGACAGGGGTCGATGAAAAACTGTTTTTT. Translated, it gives CASSQTGVDEKLFF.

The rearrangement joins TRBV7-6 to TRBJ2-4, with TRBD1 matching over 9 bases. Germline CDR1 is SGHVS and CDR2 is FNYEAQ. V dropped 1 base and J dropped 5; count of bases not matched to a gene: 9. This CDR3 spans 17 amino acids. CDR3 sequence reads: CASSLGFTGGKENIQYF. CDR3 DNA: TGTGCCAGCAGCTTAGGCTTTACAGGGGGCAAAGAAAACATTCAGTACTTC.

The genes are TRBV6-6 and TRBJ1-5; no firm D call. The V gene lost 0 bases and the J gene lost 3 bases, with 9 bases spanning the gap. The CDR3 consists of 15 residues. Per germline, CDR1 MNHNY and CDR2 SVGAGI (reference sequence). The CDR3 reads CASSYSGGYNQPQHF. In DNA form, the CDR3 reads TGTGCCAGCAGTTACTCGGGAGGGTACAATCAGCCCCAGCATTTT.

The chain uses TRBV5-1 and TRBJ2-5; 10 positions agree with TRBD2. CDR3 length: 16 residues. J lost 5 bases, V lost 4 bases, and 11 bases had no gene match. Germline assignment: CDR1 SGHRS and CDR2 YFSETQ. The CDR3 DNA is TGCGCCAGCAGCGGTGTCCTAGCGGGAGTGACGGAGACCCAGTACTTC. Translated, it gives CASSGVLAGVTETQYF.

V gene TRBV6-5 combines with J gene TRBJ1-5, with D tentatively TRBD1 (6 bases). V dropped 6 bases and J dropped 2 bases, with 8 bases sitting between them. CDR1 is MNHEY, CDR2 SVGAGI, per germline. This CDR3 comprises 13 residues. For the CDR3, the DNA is TGTGCCAGCAGAGCAGGGGGCAATCAGCCCCAGCATTTT. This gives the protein CASRAGGNQPQHF.

The CDR3 region is CASCEVPPLTGELFF. The DNA of the CDR3 is TGTGCCAGTTGTGAGGTCCCCCCCCTCACCGGGGAGCTGTTTTTT. The gene calls are TRBV19 and TRBJ2-2; no definite D call. Germline CDR1 is LNHDA and CDR2 is SQIVND (reference sequence). This CDR3 has 15 amino acids. Trimming took off 8 bases at V and 4 bases at J, with 17 bases between the two ends.

The CDR3 DNA follows: TGTGCCAGTAGCAAAGTTACAGGAGACACCGGGGAGCTGTTTTTT. Protein sequence: CASSKVTGDTGELFF. The J gene is TRBJ2-2, the V gene TRBV19; a weak D match, TRBD1 (5 bases). V was cut by 6 bases and J by 3 bases, with 14 bases left in between. Germline CDR1 reads LNHDA; CDR2 reads SQIVND (reference sequence). This CDR3 is built from 15 residues.

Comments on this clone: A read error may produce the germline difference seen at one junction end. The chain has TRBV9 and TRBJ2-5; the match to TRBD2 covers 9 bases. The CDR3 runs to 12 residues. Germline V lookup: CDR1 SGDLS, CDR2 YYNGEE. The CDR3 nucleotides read TGTGCCAGCAGCGTAGATGCGGGGGGGCTCCACTTC. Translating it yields CASSVDAGGLHF.

In DNA form, the CDR3 reads TGCGCCAGCACACCCCAGGAGGCTCAGCGGGGAAAACTGTTTTTT. Amino acid sequence: CASTPQEAQRGKLFF. The genes are TRBV10-2 and TRBJ1-4, with D uncertain. This CDR3 contains 15 residues. Trimming stripped 7 bases from V and 10 bases from J, with 22 bases between. Germline V gene sequence: CDR1 WSHSY, CDR2 SAAADI.